This T cell receptor beta chain was identified in a study of cytomegalovirus exposure and HLA in healthy donors. Turning to the study itself: For the approximately 360 genotyped donors, roughly 81% fell within the Caucasian-associated ancestry cluster. General study findings and limits: Per published accounts, TCR beta sequences correctly predicted the HLA-A and HLA-B alleles of most subjects. A later analysis linked a missense variant in DCLRE1C to the trimming of TCR beta V and J genes.

PCR was performed using 60 Vbeta and 13 Jbeta primers. Measured with immunoSEQ multiplex PCR; TCRdb has only the in-frame clones, and not every one. The sample shows some 110,000 clones, 75% to 85% of them seen only once. V dropped 2 bases and J dropped 9 bases, with 11 bases sitting between them. Germline CDR1 and CDR2: MNHEY and SVGAGI. CDR3 length: 13 residues. Concerning this clone itself: Its antigen remains unidentified.

The chain recombines TRBV6-5 with TRBJ2-1, with a possible D match to TRBD2 (5 bases). Sequenced: PBMCs. The receptor comes from a young man in good health and CMV-seronegative. The CDR3 bases are TGTGCCAGCAGTTACCGGACTGCATCTGAGCAGTTCTTC. It is translated as CASSYRTASEQFF.